The subject of this entry is one T cell receptor beta chain. Antigen: not known. The junction does not match germline at one end; this may be a read error. These data come from a study of cytomegalovirus exposure and HLA in healthy donors. Study-wide findings and caveats: Over 15,000 TCR beta sequences were associated with HLA alleles at 0.05 false discovery rate in a later analysis. There were around 160 TCR beta chains listed as cytomegalovirus-associated.

PCR involved 60 Vbeta and 13 Jbeta primers. Per the original data handling: An analysis that came later counted 80 million or so unique TCR beta chains, approximately 10 million shared. Produced via immunoSEQ multiplex PCR; TCRdb's table is partial and in-frame only. V and J calls and clone size are as listed in that table; D and trimming were resolved from the DNA. Of about 160,000 clones listed, around 74% are singletons. The sample was PBMCs. The clonotype was recovered from a woman aged 30 to 39 in good health and CMV-seronegative.

The CDR3 nucleotides are TGTGCCTGGACCCTGGGCGGGACAGTCTTTGGGGCCAACGGCCTGACTTTC. Its translation: CAWTLGGTVFGANGLTF. This chain joins TRBV30 and TRBJ2-6; a weak D match, TRBD1 (7 bases). The CDR3 spans 17 residues. Germline V gives CDR1 GTSNPN, CDR2 SVGIG (reference sequence).